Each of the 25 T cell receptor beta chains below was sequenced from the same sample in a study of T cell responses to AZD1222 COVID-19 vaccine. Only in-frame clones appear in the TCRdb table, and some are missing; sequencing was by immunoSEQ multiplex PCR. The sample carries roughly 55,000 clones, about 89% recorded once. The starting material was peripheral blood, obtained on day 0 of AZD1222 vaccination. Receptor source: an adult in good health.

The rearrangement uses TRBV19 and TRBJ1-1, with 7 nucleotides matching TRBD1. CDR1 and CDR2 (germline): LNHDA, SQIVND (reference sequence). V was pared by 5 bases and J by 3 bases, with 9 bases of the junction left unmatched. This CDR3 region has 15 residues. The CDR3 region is CASSPRQGRYTEAFF. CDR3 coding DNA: TGTGCCAGTAGTCCCCGACAGGGAAGGTACACTGAAGCTTTCTTT.

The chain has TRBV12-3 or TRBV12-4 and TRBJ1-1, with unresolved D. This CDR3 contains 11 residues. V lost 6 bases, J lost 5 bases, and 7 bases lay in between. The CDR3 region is CASSRLTEAFF. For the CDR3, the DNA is TGTGCCAGCAGCCGCCTGACTGAAGCTTTCTTT.

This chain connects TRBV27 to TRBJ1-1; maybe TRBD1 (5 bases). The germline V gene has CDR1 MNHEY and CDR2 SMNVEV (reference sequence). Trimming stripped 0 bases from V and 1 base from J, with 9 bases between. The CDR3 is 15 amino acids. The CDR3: CASSLSFQGNTEAFF. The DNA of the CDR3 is TGTGCCAGCAGTTTATCCTTTCAGGGGAACACTGAAGCTTTCTTT.

CDR3 loop: CAISDPSGPLEVSEQYF. CDR3 in DNA: TGTGCCATCAGTGATCCCTCCGGGCCATTGGAAGTTAGCGAGCAGTACTTC. The rearrangement links TRBV10-3 to TRBJ2-7; D uncertain. The CDR3 runs to 17 residues. Trimming pared 3 bases from V and 6 bases from J, leaving 24 bases between. Germline CDR1 reads ENHRY; CDR2 reads SYGVKD.

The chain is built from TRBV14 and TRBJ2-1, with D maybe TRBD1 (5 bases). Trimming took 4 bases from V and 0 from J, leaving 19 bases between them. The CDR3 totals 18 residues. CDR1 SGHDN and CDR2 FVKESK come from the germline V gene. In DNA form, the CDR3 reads TGTGCCAGCAGCCGAACCTTGACAGCTTCGAGCTCCTACAATGAGCAGTTCTTC. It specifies CASSRTLTASSSYNEQFF.

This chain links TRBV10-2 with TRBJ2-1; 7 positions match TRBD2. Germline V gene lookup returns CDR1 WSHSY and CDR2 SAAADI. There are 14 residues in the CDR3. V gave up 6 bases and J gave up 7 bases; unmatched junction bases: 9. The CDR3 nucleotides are TGCGCCAGCAGCGCGGGAGTTCTCGGTAATGAGCAGTTCTTC. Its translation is CASSAGVLGNEQFF.

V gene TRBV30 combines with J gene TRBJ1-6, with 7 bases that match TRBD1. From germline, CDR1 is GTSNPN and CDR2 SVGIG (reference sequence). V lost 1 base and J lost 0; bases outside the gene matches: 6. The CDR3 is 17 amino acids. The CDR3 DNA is TGTGCCTGGAGTGGAGGGACAGCAAGCTCCTATAATTCACCCCTCCACTTT. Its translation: CAWSGGTASSYNSPLHF.

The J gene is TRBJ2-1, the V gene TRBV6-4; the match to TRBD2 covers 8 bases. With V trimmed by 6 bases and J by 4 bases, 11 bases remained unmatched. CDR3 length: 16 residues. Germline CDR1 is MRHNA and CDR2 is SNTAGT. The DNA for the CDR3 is TGTGCCAGCAGCATCTCCCCGGGAGGGGGATACAATGAGCAGTTCTTC. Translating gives CASSISPGGGYNEQFF.

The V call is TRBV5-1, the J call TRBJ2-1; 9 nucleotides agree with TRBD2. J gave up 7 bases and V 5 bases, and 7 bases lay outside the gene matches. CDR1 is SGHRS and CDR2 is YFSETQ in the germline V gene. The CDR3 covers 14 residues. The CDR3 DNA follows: TGCGCCAGCAGAACTAGCGGGCGACTGAATGAGCAGTTCTTC. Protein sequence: CASRTSGRLNEQFF.

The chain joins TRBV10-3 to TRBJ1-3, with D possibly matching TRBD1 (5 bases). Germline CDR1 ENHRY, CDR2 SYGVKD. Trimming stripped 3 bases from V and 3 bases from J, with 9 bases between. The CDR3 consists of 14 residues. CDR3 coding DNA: TGTGCCATCAGTGAATGGGGGATTGGAAACACCATATATTTT. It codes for CAISEWGIGNTIYF.

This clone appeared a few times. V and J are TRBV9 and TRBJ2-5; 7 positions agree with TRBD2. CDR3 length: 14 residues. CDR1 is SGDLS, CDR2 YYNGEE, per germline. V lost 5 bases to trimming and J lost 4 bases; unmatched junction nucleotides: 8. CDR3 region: CASSGRDQGETQYF. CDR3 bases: TGTGCCAGCAGTGGGAGGGATCAAGGAGAGACCCAGTACTTC.

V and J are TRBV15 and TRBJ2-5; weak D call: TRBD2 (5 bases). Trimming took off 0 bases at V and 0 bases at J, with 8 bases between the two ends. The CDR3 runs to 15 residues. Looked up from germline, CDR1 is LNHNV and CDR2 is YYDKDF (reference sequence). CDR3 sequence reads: CATSRDARDQETQYF. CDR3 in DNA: TGTGCCACCAGCAGAGATGCGAGGGACCAAGAGACCCAGTACTTC.

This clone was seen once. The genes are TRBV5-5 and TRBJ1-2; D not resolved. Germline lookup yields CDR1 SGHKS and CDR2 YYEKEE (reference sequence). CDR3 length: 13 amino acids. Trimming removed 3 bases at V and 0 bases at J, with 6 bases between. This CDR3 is CASSSQTNYGYTF. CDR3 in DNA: TGTGCCAGCAGCTCACAGACTAACTATGGCTACACCTTC.

The CDR3 protein is CASGRRGGELFF. The CDR3 DNA sequence: TGCGCCAGCGGACGTAGGGGGGGGGAGCTGTTTTTT. J is TRBJ2-2 and V is TRBV10-1; D possibly corresponds to TRBD1 (6 bases). The ends were cut back, 8 bases at V and 8 bases at J, with 12 bases in the middle. The germline V gene encodes CDR1 WNHNN and CDR2 SYGVQD (reference sequence). CDR3 size: 12 residues.

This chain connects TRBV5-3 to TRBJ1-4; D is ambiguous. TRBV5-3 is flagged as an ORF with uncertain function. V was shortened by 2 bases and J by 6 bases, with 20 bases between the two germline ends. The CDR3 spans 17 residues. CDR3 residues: CARSFSRARDRDEKLFF. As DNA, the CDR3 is TGTGCCAGAAGCTTCTCCCGGGCCCGAGATAGGGATGAAAAACTGTTTTTT.

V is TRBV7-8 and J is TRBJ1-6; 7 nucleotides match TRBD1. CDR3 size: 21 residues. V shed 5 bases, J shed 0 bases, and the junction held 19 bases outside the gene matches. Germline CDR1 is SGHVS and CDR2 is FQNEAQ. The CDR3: CASSITPRGTATSSYNSPLHF. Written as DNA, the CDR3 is TGTGCCAGCAGCATAACACCCCGCGGGACAGCGACTAGCTCCTATAATTCACCCCTCCACTTT.

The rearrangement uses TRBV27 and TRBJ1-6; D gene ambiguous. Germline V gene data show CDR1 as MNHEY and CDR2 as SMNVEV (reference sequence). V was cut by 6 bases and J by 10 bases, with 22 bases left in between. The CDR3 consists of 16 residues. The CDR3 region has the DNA TGTGCCAGCAGCCCTATTAGTCCAACAGCTAACTCACCCCTCCACTTT. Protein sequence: CASSPISPTANSPLHF.

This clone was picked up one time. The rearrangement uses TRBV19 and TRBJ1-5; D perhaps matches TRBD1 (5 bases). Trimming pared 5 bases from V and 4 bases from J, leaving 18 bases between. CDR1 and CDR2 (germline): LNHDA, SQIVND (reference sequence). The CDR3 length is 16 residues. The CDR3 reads CASSQTGTGRNQPQHF. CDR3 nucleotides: TGTGCCAGTAGTCAGACGGGGACGGGGCGTAATCAGCCCCAGCATTTT. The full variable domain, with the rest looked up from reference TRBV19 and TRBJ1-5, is DGGITQSPKYLFRKEGQNVTLSCEQNLNHDAMYWYRQDPGQGLRLIYYSQIVNDFQKGDIAEGYSVSREKKESFPLTVTSAQKNPTAFYLCASSQTGTGRNQPQHFGDGTRLSIL.

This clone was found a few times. The CDR3 nucleotides are TGCAGCGTCCGTGACAGGGGGGATCGTAAGTCCTACGAGCAGTACTTC. This encodes CSVRDRGDRKSYEQYF. The chain combines TRBV29-1 with TRBJ2-7, with 9 bases lining up with TRBD1. The V segment lost 6 bases and the J segment 1 base; nucleotides outside the gene matches: 13. Per germline, CDR1 SQVTM and CDR2 ANQGSEA. The CDR3 runs 16 residues.

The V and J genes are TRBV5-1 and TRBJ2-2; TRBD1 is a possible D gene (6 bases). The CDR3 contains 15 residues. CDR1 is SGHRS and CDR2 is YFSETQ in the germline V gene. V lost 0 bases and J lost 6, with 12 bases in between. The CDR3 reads CASSLGLQGSGELFF. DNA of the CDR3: TGCGCCAGCAGCTTGGGGCTACAGGGTTCCGGGGAGCTGTTTTTT.

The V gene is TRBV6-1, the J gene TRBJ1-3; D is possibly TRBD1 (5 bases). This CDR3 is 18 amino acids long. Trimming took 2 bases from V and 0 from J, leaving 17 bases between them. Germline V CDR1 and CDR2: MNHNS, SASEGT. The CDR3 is CASSETAGRLPSGNTIYF. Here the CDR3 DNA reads TGTGCCAGCAGTGAAACGGCGGGACGCCTTCCCTCTGGAAACACCATATATTTT.

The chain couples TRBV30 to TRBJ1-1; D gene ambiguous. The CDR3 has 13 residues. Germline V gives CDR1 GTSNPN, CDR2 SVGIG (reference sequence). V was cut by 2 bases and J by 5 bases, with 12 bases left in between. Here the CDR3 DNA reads TGTGCCTGGAGTATGAACCCGAGGACTGAAGCTTTCTTT. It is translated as CAWSMNPRTEAFF.

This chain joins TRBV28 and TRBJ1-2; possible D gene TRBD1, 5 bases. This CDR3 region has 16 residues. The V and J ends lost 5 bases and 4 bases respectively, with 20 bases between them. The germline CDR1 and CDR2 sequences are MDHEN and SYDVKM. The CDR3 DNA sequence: TGTGCCAGCAGTCTCCCCGGGGGGTGGGGTGGCTATGGCTACACCTTC. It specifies CASSLPGGWGGYGYTF.

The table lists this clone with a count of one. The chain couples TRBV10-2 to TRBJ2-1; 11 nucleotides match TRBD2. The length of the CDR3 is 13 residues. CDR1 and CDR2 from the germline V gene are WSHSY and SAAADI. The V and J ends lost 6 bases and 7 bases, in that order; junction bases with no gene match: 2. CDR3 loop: CASRLAGDNEQFF. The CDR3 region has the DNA TGCGCCAGCAGACTAGCGGGGGATAATGAGCAGTTCTTC.

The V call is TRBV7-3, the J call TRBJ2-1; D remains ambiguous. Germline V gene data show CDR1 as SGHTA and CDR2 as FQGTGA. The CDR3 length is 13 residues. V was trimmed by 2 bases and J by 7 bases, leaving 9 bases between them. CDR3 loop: CASSLSPPNEQFF. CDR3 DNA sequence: TGTGCCAGCAGCTTATCCCCCCCGAATGAGCAGTTCTTC.